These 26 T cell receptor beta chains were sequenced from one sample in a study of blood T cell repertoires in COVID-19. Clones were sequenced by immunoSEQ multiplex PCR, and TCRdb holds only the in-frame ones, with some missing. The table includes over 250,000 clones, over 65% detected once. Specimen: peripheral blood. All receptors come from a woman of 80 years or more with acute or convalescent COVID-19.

The CDR3 nucleotides read TGCGCCAGCAGCTCCACCGGGACAGGGTTTAAGACCCAGTACTTC. It codes for CASSSTGTGFKTQYF. The J gene is TRBJ2-5, the V gene TRBV5-1, with 9 bases matching TRBD1. J lost 6 bases, V lost 3 bases, and 9 bases had no gene match. The germline V gene encodes CDR1 SGHRS and CDR2 YFSETQ. The length of the CDR3 is 15 residues.

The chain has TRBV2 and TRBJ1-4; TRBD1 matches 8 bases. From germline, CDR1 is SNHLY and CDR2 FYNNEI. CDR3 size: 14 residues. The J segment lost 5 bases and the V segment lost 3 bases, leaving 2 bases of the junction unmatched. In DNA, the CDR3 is TGTGCCAGCAGTGAGACAGGGGTAAATGAAAAACTGTTTTTT. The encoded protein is CASSETGVNEKLFF.

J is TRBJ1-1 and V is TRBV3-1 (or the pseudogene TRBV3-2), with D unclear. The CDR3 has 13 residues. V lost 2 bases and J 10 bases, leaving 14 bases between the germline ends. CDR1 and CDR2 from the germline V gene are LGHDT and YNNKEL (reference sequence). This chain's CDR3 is CASSQFSGSRAFF. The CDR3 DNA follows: TGTGCCAGCAGCCAATTCTCAGGAAGCCGAGCTTTCTTT.

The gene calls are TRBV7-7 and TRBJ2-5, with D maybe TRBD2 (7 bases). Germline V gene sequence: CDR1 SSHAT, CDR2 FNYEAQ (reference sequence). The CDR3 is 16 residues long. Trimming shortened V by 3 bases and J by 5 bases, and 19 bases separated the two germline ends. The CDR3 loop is CASSLGRGGSRETQYF. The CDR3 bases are TGTGCCAGCAGCTTGGGAAGGGGGGGCTCGCGGGAGACCCAGTACTTC.

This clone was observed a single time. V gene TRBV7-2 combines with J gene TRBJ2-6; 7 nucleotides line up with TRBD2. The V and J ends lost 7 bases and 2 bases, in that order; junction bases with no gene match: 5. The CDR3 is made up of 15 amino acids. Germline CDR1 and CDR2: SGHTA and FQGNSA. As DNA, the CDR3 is TGTGCCAGCACCTTGGGAGGGACTGGGGCCAACGTCCTGACTTTC. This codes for CASTLGGTGANVLTF.

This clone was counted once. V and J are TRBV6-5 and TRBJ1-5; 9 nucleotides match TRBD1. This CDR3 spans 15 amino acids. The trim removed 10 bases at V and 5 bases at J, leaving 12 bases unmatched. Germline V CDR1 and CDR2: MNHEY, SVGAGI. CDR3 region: CATRDREIWDQPQHF. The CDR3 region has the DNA TGTGCCACCCGGGACAGGGAGATTTGGGATCAGCCCCAGCATTTT.

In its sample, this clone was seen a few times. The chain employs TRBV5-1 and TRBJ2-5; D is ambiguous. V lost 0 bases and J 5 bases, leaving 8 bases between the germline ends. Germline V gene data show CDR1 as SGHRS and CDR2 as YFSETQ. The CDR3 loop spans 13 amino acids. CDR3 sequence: CASSLALLETQYF. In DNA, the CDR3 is TGCGCCAGCAGCTTGGCCCTCTTGGAGACCCAGTACTTC. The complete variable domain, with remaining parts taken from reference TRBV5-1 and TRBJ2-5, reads KAGVTQTPRYLIKTRGQQVTLSCSPISGHRSVSWYQQTPGQGLQFLFEYFSETQRNKGNFPGRFSGRQFSNSRSEMNVSTLELGDSALYLCASSLALLETQYFGPGTRLLVL.

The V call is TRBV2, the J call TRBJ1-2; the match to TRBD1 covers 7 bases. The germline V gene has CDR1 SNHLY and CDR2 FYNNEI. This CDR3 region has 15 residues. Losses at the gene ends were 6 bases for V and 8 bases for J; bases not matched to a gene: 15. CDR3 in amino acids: CASSETGLLSGGYTF. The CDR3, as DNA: TGTGCCAGCAGCGAGACAGGGTTGCTAAGCGGAGGCTACACCTTC.

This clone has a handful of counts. Written as DNA, the CDR3 is TGCAGCGTTGAAGATCTTCCGGCAGGGGGCGATGGCTACACCTTC. This encodes CSVEDLPAGGDGYTF. The chain joins TRBV29-1 to TRBJ1-2; 8 positions match TRBD1. CDR3 length: 15 amino acids. Germline V gives CDR1 SQVTM, CDR2 ANQGSEA. V dropped 0 bases and J dropped 6; count of bases not matched to a gene: 9. The full variable domain, completed using reference TRBV29-1 and TRBJ1-2, is SAVISQKPSRDICQRGTSLTIQCQVDSQVTMMFWYRQQPGQSLTLIATANQGSEATYESGFVIDKFPISRPNLTFSTLTVSNMSPEDSSIYLCSVEDLPAGGDGYTFGSGTRLTVV.

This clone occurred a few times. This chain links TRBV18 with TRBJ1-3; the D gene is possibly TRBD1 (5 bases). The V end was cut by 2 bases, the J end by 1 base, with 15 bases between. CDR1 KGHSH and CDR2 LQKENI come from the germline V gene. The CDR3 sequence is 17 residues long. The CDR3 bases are TGTGCCAGCTCACCAATTCAACAGGTTTTGTCTGGAAACACCATATATTTT. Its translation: CASSPIQQVLSGNTIYF.

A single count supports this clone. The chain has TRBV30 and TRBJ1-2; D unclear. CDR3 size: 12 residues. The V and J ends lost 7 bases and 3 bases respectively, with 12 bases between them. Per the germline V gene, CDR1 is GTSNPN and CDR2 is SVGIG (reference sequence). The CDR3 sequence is CASGGGHYGYTF. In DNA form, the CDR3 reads TGTGCCTCCGGTGGAGGGCACTATGGCTACACCTTC.

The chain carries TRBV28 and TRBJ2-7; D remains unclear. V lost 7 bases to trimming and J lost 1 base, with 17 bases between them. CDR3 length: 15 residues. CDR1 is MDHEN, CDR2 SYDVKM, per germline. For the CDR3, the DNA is TGTGCCAGCAAAGGAGAAGCTATTGGATCCTACGAGCAGTACTTC. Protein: CASKGEAIGSYEQYF. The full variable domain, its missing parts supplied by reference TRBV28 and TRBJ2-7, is DVKVTQSSRYLVKRTGEKVFLECVQDMDHENMFWYRQDPGLGLRLIYFSYDVKMKEKGDIPEGYSVSREKKERFSLILESASTNQTSMYLCASKGEAIGSYEQYFGPGTRLTVT.

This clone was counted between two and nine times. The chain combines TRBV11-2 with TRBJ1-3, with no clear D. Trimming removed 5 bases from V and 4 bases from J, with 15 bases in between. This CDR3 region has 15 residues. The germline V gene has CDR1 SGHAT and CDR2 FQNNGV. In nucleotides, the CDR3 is TGTGCCAGCAGCCCTCAGATGTCCCAAGGAAACACCATATATTTT. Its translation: CASSPQMSQGNTIYF.

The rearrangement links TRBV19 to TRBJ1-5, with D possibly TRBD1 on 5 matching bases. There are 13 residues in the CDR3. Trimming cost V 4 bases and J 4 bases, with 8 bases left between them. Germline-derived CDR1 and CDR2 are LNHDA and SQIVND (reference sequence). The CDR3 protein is CASSRAGNQPQHF. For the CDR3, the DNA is TGTGCCAGTAGTAGGGCAGGGAATCAGCCCCAGCATTTT.

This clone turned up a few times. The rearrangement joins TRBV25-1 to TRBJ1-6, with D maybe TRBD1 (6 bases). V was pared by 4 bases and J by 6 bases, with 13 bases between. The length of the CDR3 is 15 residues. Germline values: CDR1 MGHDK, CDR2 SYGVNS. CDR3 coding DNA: TGTGCCAGCAGTGCCTACGACAGGTCTAATTCACCCCTCCACTTT. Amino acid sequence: CASSAYDRSNSPLHF. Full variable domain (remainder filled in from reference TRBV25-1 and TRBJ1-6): EADIYQTPRYLVIGTGKKITLECSQTMGHDKMYWYQQDPGMELHLIHYSYGVNSTEKGDLSSESTVSRIRTEHFPLTLESARPSHTSQYLCASSAYDRSNSPLHFGNGTRLTVT.

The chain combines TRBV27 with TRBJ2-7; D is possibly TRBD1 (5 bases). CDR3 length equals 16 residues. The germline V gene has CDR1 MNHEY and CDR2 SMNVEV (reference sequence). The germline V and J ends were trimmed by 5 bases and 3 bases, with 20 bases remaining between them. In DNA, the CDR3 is TGTGCCAGCAGTCCCCGAAGTGACAGTTCTCGCTACGAGCAGTACTTC. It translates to CASSPRSDSSRYEQYF.

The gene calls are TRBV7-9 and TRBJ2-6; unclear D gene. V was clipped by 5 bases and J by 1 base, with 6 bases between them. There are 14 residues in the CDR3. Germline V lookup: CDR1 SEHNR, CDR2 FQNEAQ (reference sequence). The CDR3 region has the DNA TGTGCCAGCAGCCTTATTTCTGGGGCCAACGTCCTGACTTTC. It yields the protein CASSLISGANVLTF.

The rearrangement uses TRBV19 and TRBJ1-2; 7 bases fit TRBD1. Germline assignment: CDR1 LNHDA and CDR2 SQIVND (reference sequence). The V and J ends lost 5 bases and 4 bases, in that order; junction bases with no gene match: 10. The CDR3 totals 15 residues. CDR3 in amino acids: CASSGGQKQSYGYTF. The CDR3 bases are TGTGCCAGTAGTGGGGGACAGAAGCAATCCTATGGCTACACCTTC.

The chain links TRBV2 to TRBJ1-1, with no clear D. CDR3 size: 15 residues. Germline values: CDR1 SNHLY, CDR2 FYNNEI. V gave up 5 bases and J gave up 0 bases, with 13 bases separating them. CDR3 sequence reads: CASSPHSGLNTEAFF. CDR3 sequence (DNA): TGTGCCAGCAGTCCGCACAGCGGCTTGAACACTGAAGCTTTCTTT.

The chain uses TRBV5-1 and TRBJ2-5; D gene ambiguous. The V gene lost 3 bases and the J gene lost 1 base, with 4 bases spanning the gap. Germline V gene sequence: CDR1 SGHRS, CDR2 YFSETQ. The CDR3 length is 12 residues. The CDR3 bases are TGCGCCAGCAGCTCATTCCAAGAGACCCAGTACTTC. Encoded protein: CASSSFQETQYF.

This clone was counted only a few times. CDR3 region: CASSQVGLSTEAFF. Written as DNA, the CDR3 is TGTGCCAGCAGCCAAGTCGGTTTGAGCACTGAAGCTTTCTTT. The genes are TRBV3-1 (or the pseudogene TRBV3-2) and TRBJ1-1; no definite D call. V was pared by 1 base and J by 4 bases, with 10 bases between. CDR3 size: 14 residues. Germline values: CDR1 LGHDT, CDR2 YNNKEL (reference sequence).

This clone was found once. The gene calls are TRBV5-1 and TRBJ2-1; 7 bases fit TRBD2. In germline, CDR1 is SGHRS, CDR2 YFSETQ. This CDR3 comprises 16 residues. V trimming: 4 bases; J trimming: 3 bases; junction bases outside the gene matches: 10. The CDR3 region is CASSLGTSVIYNEQFF. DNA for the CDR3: TGCGCCAGCAGCCTCGGTACTAGCGTTATCTACAATGAGCAGTTCTTC. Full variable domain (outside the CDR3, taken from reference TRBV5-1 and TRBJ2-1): KAGVTQTPRYLIKTRGQQVTLSCSPISGHRSVSWYQQTPGQGLQFLFEYFSETQRNKGNFPGRFSGRQFSNSRSEMNVSTLELGDSALYLCASSLGTSVIYNEQFFGPGTRLTVL.

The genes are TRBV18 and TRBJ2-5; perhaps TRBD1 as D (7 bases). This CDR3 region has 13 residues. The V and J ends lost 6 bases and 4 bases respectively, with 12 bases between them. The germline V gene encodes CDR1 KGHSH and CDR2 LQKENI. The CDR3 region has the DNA TGTGCCAGCTCGCGACAGGGAGGAGAGACCCAGTACTTC. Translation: CASSRQGGETQYF.

The DNA for the CDR3 is TGTGCCAGCAGCTCTGGTCGTAGGGGATCCACAGATACGCAGTATTTT. It encodes CASSSGRRGSTDTQYF. This chain joins TRBV5-4 and TRBJ2-3; possibly TRBD1 for D (5 bases). Trimming took 3 bases from V and 2 from J, leaving 16 bases between them. This CDR3 region has 16 residues. CDR1 SGHNT and CDR2 YYREEE come from the germline V gene (reference sequence).

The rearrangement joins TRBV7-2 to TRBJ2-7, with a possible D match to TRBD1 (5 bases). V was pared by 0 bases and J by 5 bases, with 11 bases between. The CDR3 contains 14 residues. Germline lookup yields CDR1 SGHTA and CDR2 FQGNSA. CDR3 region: CASSLARQSDEQYF. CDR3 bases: TGTGCCAGCAGCTTAGCCCGACAGTCGGACGAGCAGTACTTC.

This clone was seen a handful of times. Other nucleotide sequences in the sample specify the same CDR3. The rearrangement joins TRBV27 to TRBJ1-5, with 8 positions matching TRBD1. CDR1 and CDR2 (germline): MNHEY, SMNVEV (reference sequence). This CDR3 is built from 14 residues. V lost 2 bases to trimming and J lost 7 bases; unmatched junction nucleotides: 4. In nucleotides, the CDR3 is TGTGCCAGCAGTTTACAGGGGGCGGGACAGCCCCAGCATTTT. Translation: CASSLQGAGQPQHF.